The clone carrying this T cell receptor beta chain was counted only a few times. A much larger clone lies a single base off, so this may be a read error. A volume of around 6 milliliters of peripheral blood was collected by draw at each of two time points. V dropped 1 base and J dropped 9 bases, with 13 bases sitting between them. This CDR3 spans 14 amino acids. The germline CDR1 and CDR2 sequences are MGHRA and YSYEKL. This sample was included in a study of prognosis after radiotherapy for stage I lung cancer. The TCR beta CDR3 region was amplified from genomic DNA, with two rounds of multiplex PCR being used for the amplification. Round-one PCR had primers specific to each TRBV and TRBJ gene. One entry per CDR3 protein, called by TCRdb with MiXCR from the multiplex PCR reads. The sample includes about 51,000 distinct CDR3 sequences, 30% to 35% of them seen just once.

Sequenced here: PBMCs, sampled before or after stereotactic body radiation therapy (not recorded which). The rearrangement uses TRBV4-1 and TRBJ1-5; possible D gene TRBD1, 5 bases. The origin of this receptor is a donor over 45 with non-small cell lung cancer. The CDR3 DNA follows: TGCGCCAGCAGCCAAGTCGGGGGAATAAGGCCCCAGCATTTT. As protein: CASSQVGGIRPQHF.